The rows below give T cell receptor beta chains drawn from one sample of a study of quantifying T cell responses using KT2 cells. TCRdb re-called the UMI-ligation and nested PCR reads with MiXCR, one entry per CDR3 protein. The data hold about 30,000 distinct CDR3 sequences, with 7.3% observed a single time. Input material: PBMCs spiked with cells of the T cell clone KT2. These receptors originate from a human donor. CDR3s include the opening cysteine and the closing phenylalanine or tryptophan. Each record gives: J gene, CDR3 length, V gene, clone size, CDR3 protein. A row's size may be missing; if present it is once, few, many or a size class.

j_gene: TRBJ1-1
len: 11
v_gene: TRBV20-1
abundance: many
CDR3aa: CSAREDTEAFF

j_gene: TRBJ1-6
len: 15
v_gene: TRBV20-1
abundance: many
CDR3aa: CSAAPQQVYNSPLHF

j_gene: TRBJ1-2
len: 13
v_gene: TRBV20-1
abundance: medium-sized
CDR3aa: CSARELVSGGYTF

j_gene: TRBJ2-3
len: 17
v_gene: TRBV2
abundance: many
CDR3aa: CASSDLGLAVIGDTQYF

j_gene: TRBJ2-5
len: 17
v_gene: TRBV5-1
abundance: NA
CDR3aa: CASSLGFSGVMVETQYF

j_gene: TRBJ2-1
len: 16
v_gene: TRBV4-2
abundance: many
CDR3aa: CASSETGLAGDNEQFF

j_gene: TRBJ2-7
len: 15
v_gene: TRBV27
abundance: many
CDR3aa: CASSLSFGGPYEQYF

j_gene: TRBJ1-3
len: 15
v_gene: TRBV5-1
abundance: few
CDR3aa: CASSSDPTGGNTIYF

j_gene: TRBJ1-2
len: 11
v_gene: TRBV20-1
abundance: many
CDR3aa: CSAPFDRAYTF

j_gene: TRBJ2-3
len: 16
v_gene: TRBV9
abundance: few
CDR3aa: CASSVEASGNTDTQYF

j_gene: TRBJ1-4
len: 12
v_gene: TRBV27
abundance: once
CDR3aa: CALLGAREKLFF

j_gene: TRBJ1-2
len: 14
v_gene: TRBV21-1
abundance: many
CDR3aa: CASQFRTPVYGYTF

j_gene: TRBJ1-1
len: 15
v_gene: TRBV7-6
abundance: medium-sized
CDR3aa: CASSLGQGADTEAFF

j_gene: TRBJ2-5
len: 18
v_gene: TRBV18
abundance: few
CDR3aa: CASSPSARASSGIETQYF

j_gene: TRBJ1-1
len: 16
v_gene: TRBV14
abundance: NA
CDR3aa: CASSQEGTGSFTEAFF

j_gene: TRBJ2-2
len: 16
v_gene: TRBV27
abundance: many
CDR3aa: CASSSGGGRATGELFF

j_gene: TRBJ1-5
len: 15
v_gene: TRBV2
abundance: many
CDR3aa: CASSPNGQGGQPQHF

j_gene: TRBJ1-2
len: 12
v_gene: TRBV29-1
abundance: many
CDR3aa: CSVETAVYGYTF

j_gene: TRBJ2-7
len: 13
v_gene: TRBV3-1
abundance: few
CDR3aa: CASSQPGEDEQYF

j_gene: TRBJ2-5
len: 13
v_gene: TRBV4-1
abundance: many
CDR3aa: CASSLQWGETQYF

j_gene: TRBJ2-1
len: 17
v_gene: TRBV4-2
abundance: many
CDR3aa: CASSRGEGAETYNEQFF

j_gene: TRBJ2-2
len: 15
v_gene: TRBV10-1
abundance: many
CDR3aa: CASSPGTRSTGELFF

j_gene: TRBJ2-2
len: 16
v_gene: TRBV11-3
abundance: NA
CDR3aa: CASSLALAVNTGELFF

j_gene: TRBJ1-5
len: 16
v_gene: TRBV18
abundance: NA
CDR3aa: CASSRFSRESNQPQHF

j_gene: TRBJ2-5
len: 16
v_gene: TRBV5-6
abundance: NA
CDR3aa: CASSPRGQGGVETQYF

j_gene: TRBJ2-7
len: 15
v_gene: TRBV7-2
abundance: NA
CDR3aa: CASSFDTGPLGEQYF

j_gene: TRBJ2-7
len: 13
v_gene: TRBV10-2
abundance: medium-sized
CDR3aa: CASNQQGIYEQYF

j_gene: TRBJ1-2
len: 13
v_gene: TRBV7-2
abundance: few
CDR3aa: CASSLAGLYGYTF

j_gene: TRBJ1-1
len: 14
v_gene: TRBV18
abundance: many
CDR3aa: CASSPRAVNTEAFF

j_gene: TRBJ2-1
len: 17
v_gene: TRBV5-1
abundance: NA
CDR3aa: CASSFGLTSFTYNEQFF

j_gene: TRBJ2-7
len: 13
v_gene: TRBV5-1
abundance: NA
CDR3aa: CASSLAEWEEQYF

j_gene: TRBJ1-1
len: 15
v_gene: TRBV7-9
abundance: many
CDR3aa: CASSFMTALNTEAFF

j_gene: TRBJ2-5
len: 13
v_gene: TRBV20-1
abundance: many
CDR3aa: CSARDIFGETQYF

j_gene: TRBJ1-5
len: 16
v_gene: TRBV5-5
abundance: few
CDR3aa: CASSLIRTLGNQPQHF

j_gene: TRBJ1-2
len: 14
v_gene: TRBV12-3/TRBV12-4
abundance: many
CDR3aa: CARGLTGGCYGYTF

j_gene: TRBJ2-5
len: 13
v_gene: TRBV12-3/TRBV12-4
abundance: NA
CDR3aa: CASSTGAQETQYF

j_gene: TRBJ1-1
len: 15
v_gene: TRBV7-9
abundance: many
CDR3aa: CASSLGGLMNTEAFF

j_gene: TRBJ2-3
len: 15
v_gene: TRBV20-1
abundance: many
CDR3aa: CSARASHLDTDTQYF

j_gene: TRBJ2-2
len: 13
v_gene: TRBV9
abundance: NA
CDR3aa: CASSVTATGELFF

j_gene: TRBJ2-2
len: 12
v_gene: TRBV29-1
abundance: few
CDR3aa: CSVDLGGGELFF

j_gene: TRBJ1-5
len: 12
v_gene: TRBV20-1
abundance: many
CDR3aa: CSATTGYQPQHF

j_gene: TRBJ1-2
len: 16
v_gene: TRBV4-1
abundance: NA
CDR3aa: CASSQKTGLTNYGYTF

j_gene: TRBJ2-5
len: 13
v_gene: TRBV5-1
abundance: many
CDR3aa: CASSFGVEETQYF

j_gene: TRBJ2-7
len: 16
v_gene: TRBV7-8
abundance: NA
CDR3aa: CASSLRGAGGVYEQYF

j_gene: TRBJ2-1
len: 16
v_gene: TRBV11-3
abundance: NA
CDR3aa: CASSASGGTTYNEQFF

j_gene: TRBJ1-1
len: 13
v_gene: TRBV13
abundance: NA
CDR3aa: CASSLGQRTEAFF

j_gene: TRBJ1-2
len: 16
v_gene: TRBV7-9
abundance: many
CDR3aa: CASSLEGTEKNYGYTF

j_gene: TRBJ1-1
len: 16
v_gene: TRBV21-1
abundance: many
CDR3aa: CASSPKRGRDDTEAFF

j_gene: TRBJ2-1
len: 15
v_gene: TRBV7-2
abundance: many
CDR3aa: CASSLAVERGGEQFF

j_gene: TRBJ2-4
len: 11
v_gene: TRBV20-1
abundance: many
CDR3aa: CSARDQEPDYF

j_gene: TRBJ2-3
len: 14
v_gene: TRBV28
abundance: NA
CDR3aa: CASSSSLGSEAQYF

j_gene: TRBJ2-7
len: 20
v_gene: TRBV5-1
abundance: few
CDR3aa: CASSLSGGVLGQGANYEQYF

j_gene: TRBJ2-4
len: 15
v_gene: TRBV3-1
abundance: few
CDR3aa: CASSQIQGAKNIQYF

j_gene: TRBJ2-3
len: 16
v_gene: TRBV5-1
abundance: NA
CDR3aa: CASSLVSSGGTDTQYF

j_gene: TRBJ2-5
len: 17
v_gene: TRBV4-3
abundance: few
CDR3aa: CASSLAPAGPPQETQYF

j_gene: TRBJ1-6
len: 14
v_gene: TRBV7-9
abundance: many
CDR3aa: CASSNEGSNSPLHF

j_gene: TRBJ2-1
len: 15
v_gene: TRBV6-2/TRBV6-3
abundance: many
CDR3aa: CASSYRGLASNEQFF